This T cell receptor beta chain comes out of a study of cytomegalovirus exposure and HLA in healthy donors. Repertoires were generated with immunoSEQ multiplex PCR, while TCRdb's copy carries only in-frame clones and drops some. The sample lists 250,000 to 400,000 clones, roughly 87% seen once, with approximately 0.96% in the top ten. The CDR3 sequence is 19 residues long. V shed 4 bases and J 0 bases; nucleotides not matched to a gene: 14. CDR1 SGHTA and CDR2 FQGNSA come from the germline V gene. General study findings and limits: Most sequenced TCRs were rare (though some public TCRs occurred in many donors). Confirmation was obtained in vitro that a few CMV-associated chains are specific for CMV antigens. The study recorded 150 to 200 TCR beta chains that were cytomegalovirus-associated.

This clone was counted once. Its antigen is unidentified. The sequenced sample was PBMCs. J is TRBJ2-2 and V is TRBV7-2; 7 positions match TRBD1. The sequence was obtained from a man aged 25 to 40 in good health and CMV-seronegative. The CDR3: CASSYRPDREATNTGELFF. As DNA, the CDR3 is TGTGCCAGCAGCTACCGCCCTGACAGGGAAGCAACGAACACCGGGGAGCTGTTTTTT.